This TCR beta chain was observed in a study of cytomegalovirus exposure and HLA in healthy donors (dated by TCRdb to the late 2010s). In terms of the full investigation: According to an earlier analysis of 450 to 650 of the donors, about 179 million T cells yielded over 90 million unique TCR beta sequences and less than 300 Gb of sequence data. An early release covering 550 to 700 HLA-typed donors comprised approximately 300 gigabases of sequencing data and tens of millions of unique TCR sequences. Of the approximately 400 genotyped donors, 65% to 90% fell in the genetic ancestry cluster associated with self-reported Caucasian donors. The study aimed to test whether signatures of past pathogen exposure could be identified by cataloging public T cell receptors. The study used immunosequencing to profile the T cell repertoires of approximately 690 subjects and linked those repertoires to cytomegalovirus serostatus. Besides the first cohort of more than 650 subjects, a separate validation cohort made up of roughly 120 different subjects was used. To predict cytomegalovirus infection status, the study brought together high-throughput TCR immunosequencing, statistical association of individual TCRs with disease status, and machine learning. A later analysis re-analyzed previously published TCR beta repertoires from roughly 630 donors and added high-resolution HLA genotyping to study TCR occurrence patterns. In the later analysis, no new phenotypic data were used to find candidate immune exposures; instead, reliance was placed on TCR beta sequences and their occurrence across donors. In an earlier analysis of 587 of the donors, high-throughput TCR beta sequencing was used to judge whether each TCR beta V gene segment behaved as functional or pseudogenic. Donor age, sex, ethnicity and CMV serostatus were compiled alongside the repertoire data. In a later genetic analysis, genome-wide SNP genotypes for about 55% of the roughly 670 donors were used, and that subset was treated as a discovery cohort. Every repertoire in the discovery cohort had been generated on one and the same sequencing platform. HLA typing included class I and class II loci at four-digit resolution. The number of donors typed differed by locus, with roughly 620-640 for A, B, C, DRB1 and DQB1, roughly 520 for DQA1, over 600 for DPA1, and over 400 for DPB1. Four or five DR-DQ haplotypes were handled as single units for association and clustering because linkage in the cohort was strong. On average, 235,054 unique TCR beta nucleotide sequences were sequenced per donor among 398 genotyped donors of the cohort, with roughly 20% of those sequences being non-productive.

In total, roughly 710 healthy bone marrow donors made up the cohort. At the time of sampling, every cohort member was nominally healthy, though immune exposures that went unrecorded were likely present. The donor tested CMV seronegative, placing the donor among the 352 seronegative members of the cohort. Every donor gave a peripheral blood sample, and the peripheral blood mononuclear cells from that sample were used for TCR beta sequencing. The Qiagen DNeasy Blood Extraction Kit was used to extract genomic DNA from the blood cell samples. In the case of this clone: Its antigen target is currently unknown.

The library was prepared using the immunoSEQ multiplex PCR assay. A mixture of 60 forward primers for TCR Vbeta segments and 13 reverse primers for TCR Jbeta segments was used in the multiplex PCR. The CDR3 region of rearranged TCR beta genes was amplified from genomic DNA with a multiplex PCR assay. The amplified TCR beta libraries were sequenced on the Illumina HiSeq System as 87-base-pair reads. In the authors' own workflow: A later analysis counted some 80 million unique TCR beta chains across the 550 to 700 repertoires, and about 10 million of these chains were shared by at least two donors. A nearest-neighbor algorithm error-corrected the raw reads and collapsed the reads into unique sequences, merging closely related sequences to remove PCR and sequencing errors. V, D and J gene segments were assigned by aligning CDR3 sequences to IMGT reference sequences. For a sequence to be retained, a match of at least six nucleotides was required to both a V gene segment and a J gene segment. A rearrangement counted as productive if the CDR3 had no stop codons and remained in frame with V and J, and every other rearrangement counted as non-productive. Following IMGT convention, CDR3 was defined as the stretch from the second conserved V-encoded cysteine up to the conserved J-encoded phenylalanine. The earlier analysis of about 570 of the donors excluded any sequence lacking an unambiguous match to a single V gene segment. An earlier analysis of some 500 of the donors classified V segments as functional when productive rearrangements were above 56.7% and as segregating when the standard deviation between donors was above 5%. A statistical classification framework was built to diagnose cytomegalovirus status from the catalog of TCR beta chain sequences. In a later analysis, TCR nucleotide sequences were compared against IMGT/GENE-DB human TR gene sequences so that V and J genes could be assigned. Using the TCRdist pipeline, a later analysis assigned CDR3 sequences along with most-parsimonious VDJ recombination scenarios. A later analysis defined each TCR beta chain by its CDR3 amino acid sequence plus V-gene family, and excluded reads lacking a unique V-gene family. A later analysis removed 500 to 600 highly shared, low-generation-probability nucleotide sequences to deal with suspected cross-contamination and a sequencing artifact. For each public chain, a later analysis derived a clonal expansion index from normalized ranks of inferred template counts within each repertoire. In a later analysis, generation probabilities were computed with a VDJ recombination model fitted to out-of-frame rearrangements, and the resulting probabilities were checked against IGoR. In a later analysis, TCR-TCR, TCR-HLA and TCR-CMV co-occurrence was scored with hypergeometric tests, and a repertoire-size bias correction was applied to TCR pairs. To estimate false discovery rates, a later analysis permuted the HLA or CMV assignments 20 times. In a later analysis, co-occurring TCRs were grouped using DBSCAN, with TCRdist sequence similarity added in when clustering inside HLA-allele-positive subsets. Repertoires with fewer than 30,000 or more than 120,000 public chains, plus five repertoires with anomalous nucleotide sharing, were excluded from co-occurrence clustering. TCRdb provides this immuneACCESS table in a form limited to in-frame rearrangements. Some clones are lacking; in checked studies, under half of them reflect an unresolved V gene, and why the rest are absent is not known. V and J calls and clone size are given by that table; D and trimming were obtained from the DNA. The table held for this sample gives approximately 92,000 clones. The top ten constitute around 3.4% of the sample.

Trimming takes 6 bases from V and 1 base from J, and the germline ends sit 13 bases apart. Reading from cysteine to phenylalanine, the CDR3 counts 15 amino acids. Only the CDR3 region is kept as DNA, spanning 45 bases read in frame from base 1. As encoded in the germline V gene, CDR1 is SGHDN while CDR2 is FVKESK. The paper's findings and limits, for the study overall: Presence/absence analyses assumed roughly uniform sequencing depth across donors, an assumption that may not hold. Compared with equally common non-associated chains, HLA-associated TCR beta chains in a later analysis were more clonally expanded and had lower generation probabilities. The study listed 164 TCR beta chains as associated with cytomegalovirus. Only TCR beta chains were sequenced in this cohort, and the absence of alpha or paired-chain data limited detectable features. When HLA alleles, especially DR and DQ, strongly co-occurred, attributing TCR associations to individual alleles was difficult. Most CMV-associated TCR beta chains appeared to be HLA-restricted in a later analysis, and the HLA associations seemed to be driven largely by CMV exposure. Linkage disequilibrium might explain the correlated functional status among segregating V segments, but an unknown experimental factor could not be excluded. A further reported finding was that TCR beta sequences accurately predicted the HLA-A and HLA-B alleles for most subjects in the first cohort. Broadly in line with IMGT annotations, most TCR beta V segments showed up in productive rearrangements about 87% or about 30% of the time in an earlier analysis of approximately 600 of the donors. Because HLA typing was unavailable for some donors at each locus, only the typed subset was used in association tests. The authors suggested that the approach could potentially be generalized to other disease states and immunological phenotypes. Most TCR sequences were observed very rarely across donors, whereas some public TCRs were present in many individuals. Immune exposure information for the cohort was limited to CMV serostatus. In both the original and validation cohorts, the classifier was reported to diagnose cytomegalovirus status with high specificity and sensitivity. In a later analysis, over 15,000 TCR beta sequences were associated with specific HLA alleles at a false discovery rate of 0.05. A later genetic analysis associated a missense DCLRE1C variant with V-gene and J-gene trimming of TCR beta chains, and an independent cohort replicated the association. Several of the top co-occurrence clusters appeared to be linked to parvovirus B19, influenza, CMV and Epstein-Barr virus, according to a later analysis. The 87-base-pair reads could not distinguish some IMGT-functional V segments, including TRBV6-2 and TRBV6-3, so those segments were excluded. Three of the identified cytomegalovirus-associated TCR beta chains were confirmed in vitro to be specific for cytomegalovirus antigens. Compared with the 666-donor mean, donors in an Asian-associated ancestry cluster had fewer N-insertions in productive TCRs, according to a later genetic analysis. A cluster of highly shared sequence variants was judged likely to represent a technical artifact of the sequencing pipeline. According to a later analysis, TCR association rates differed among HLA loci, with DRB1 alleles showing the most associated TCRs and HLA-C alleles showing the fewest. Because counts were too low, seventeen rarely observed V segments, including chromosome 9 orphons, were excluded from the earlier analysis of several hundred of the donors.

Rearrangement joined TRBV14 to TRBJ2-1; possibly the D gene is TRBD2, per 7 matching bases. This sequence originates from a woman in her 30s in good health and CMV-seronegative. Sequences were obtained from PBMCs. At the DNA level, the sequence is TGTGCCAGCAGAGGGGGAGCGGGGTCCTACAATGAGCAGTTCTTC. Translated, it reads CASRGGAGSYNEQFF.